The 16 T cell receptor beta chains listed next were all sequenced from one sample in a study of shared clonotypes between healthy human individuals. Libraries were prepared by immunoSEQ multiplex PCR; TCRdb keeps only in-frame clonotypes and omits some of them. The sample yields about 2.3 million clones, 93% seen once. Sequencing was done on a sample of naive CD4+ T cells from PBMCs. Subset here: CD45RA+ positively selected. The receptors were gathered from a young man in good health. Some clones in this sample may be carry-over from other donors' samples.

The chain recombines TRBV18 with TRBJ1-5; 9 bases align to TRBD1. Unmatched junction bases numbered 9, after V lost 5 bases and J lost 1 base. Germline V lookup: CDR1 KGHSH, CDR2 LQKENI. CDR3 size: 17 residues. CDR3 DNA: TGTGCCAGCTCAACCGGGACAGGGTTTACAAGCAATCAGCCCCAGCATTTT. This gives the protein CASSTGTGFTSNQPQHF. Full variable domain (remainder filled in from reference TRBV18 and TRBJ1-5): NAGVMQNPRHLVRRRGQEARLRCSPMKGHSHVYWYRQLPEEGLKFMVYLQKENIIDESGMPKERFSAEFPKEGPSILRIQQVVRGDSAAYFCASSTGTGFTSNQPQHFGDGTRLSIL.

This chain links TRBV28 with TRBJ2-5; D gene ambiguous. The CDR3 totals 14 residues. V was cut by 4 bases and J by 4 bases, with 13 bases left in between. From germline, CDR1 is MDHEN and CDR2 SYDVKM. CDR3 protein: CASSSRSGGETQYF. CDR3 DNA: TGTGCCAGCAGTTCCCGCTCCGGCGGAGAGACCCAGTACTTC.

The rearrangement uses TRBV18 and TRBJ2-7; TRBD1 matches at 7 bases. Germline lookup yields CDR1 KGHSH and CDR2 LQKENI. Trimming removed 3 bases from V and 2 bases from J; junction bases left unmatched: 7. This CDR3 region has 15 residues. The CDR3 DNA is TGTGCCAGCTCACCTCAAACAGGGGTCACCTACGAGCAGTACTTC. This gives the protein CASSPQTGVTYEQYF. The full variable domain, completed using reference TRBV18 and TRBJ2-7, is NAGVMQNPRHLVRRRGQEARLRCSPMKGHSHVYWYRQLPEEGLKFMVYLQKENIIDESGMPKERFSAEFPKEGPSILRIQQVVRGDSAAYFCASSPQTGVTYEQYFGPGTRLTVT.

This CDR3 is CASSQGRSRQPYEQYF. In DNA form, the CDR3 reads TGTGCCAGCAGCCAAGGTCGAAGCCGACAGCCATACGAGCAGTACTTC. The chain joins TRBV4-2 to TRBJ2-5, with a weak D call TRBD1 (5 bases). The better agreement between TRBJ2-7 and the DNA end casts doubt on the J call. Germline V lookup: CDR1 LGHNA, CDR2 YNFKEQ. The CDR3 is 16 residues long.

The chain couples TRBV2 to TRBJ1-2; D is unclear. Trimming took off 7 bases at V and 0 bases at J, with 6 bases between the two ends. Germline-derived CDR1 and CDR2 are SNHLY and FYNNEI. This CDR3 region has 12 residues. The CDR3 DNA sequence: TGTGCCAGCAACGGGGCTAACTATGGCTACACCTTC. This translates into CASNGANYGYTF.

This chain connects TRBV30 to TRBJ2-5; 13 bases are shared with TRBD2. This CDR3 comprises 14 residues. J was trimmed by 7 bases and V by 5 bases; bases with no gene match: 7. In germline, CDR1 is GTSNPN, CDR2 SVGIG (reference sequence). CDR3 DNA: TGTGCCTGGGGACTAGCGGGAGTTTTCGGGACCCAGTACTTC. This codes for CAWGLAGVFGTQYF. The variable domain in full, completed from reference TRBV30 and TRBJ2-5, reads SQTIHQWPATLVQPVGSPLSLECTVEGTSNPNLYWYRQAAGRGLQLLFYSVGIGQISSEVPQNLSASRPQDRQFILSSKKLLLSDSGFYLCAWGLAGVFGTQYFGPGTRLLVL.

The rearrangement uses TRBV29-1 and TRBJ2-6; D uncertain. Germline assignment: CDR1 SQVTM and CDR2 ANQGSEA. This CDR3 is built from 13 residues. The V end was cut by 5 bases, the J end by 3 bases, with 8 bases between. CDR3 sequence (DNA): TGCAGCGTTTTAGCCCTTGGGGCCAACGTCCTGACTTTC. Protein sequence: CSVLALGANVLTF.

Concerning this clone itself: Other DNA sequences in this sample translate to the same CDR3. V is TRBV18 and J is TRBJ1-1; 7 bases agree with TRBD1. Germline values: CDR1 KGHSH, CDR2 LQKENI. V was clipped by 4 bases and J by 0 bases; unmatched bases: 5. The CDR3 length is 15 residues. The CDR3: CASSLGQNLNTEAFF. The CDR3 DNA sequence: TGTGCCAGCTCACTGGGACAGAACCTGAACACTGAAGCTTTCTTT.

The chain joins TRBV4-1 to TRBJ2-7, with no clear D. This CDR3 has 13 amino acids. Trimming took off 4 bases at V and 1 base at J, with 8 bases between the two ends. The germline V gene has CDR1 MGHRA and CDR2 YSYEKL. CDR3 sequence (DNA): TGCGCCAGCAGCCGTGGGGTTTCCTACGAGCAGTACTTC. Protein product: CASSRGVSYEQYF.

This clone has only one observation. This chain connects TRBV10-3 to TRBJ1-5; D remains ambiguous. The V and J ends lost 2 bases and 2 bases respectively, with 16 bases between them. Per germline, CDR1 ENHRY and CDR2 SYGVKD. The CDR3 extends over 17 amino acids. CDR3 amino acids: CAISEARPGKGNQPQHF. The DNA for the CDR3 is TGTGCCATCAGTGAGGCGAGACCTGGGAAGGGCAATCAGCCCCAGCATTTT.

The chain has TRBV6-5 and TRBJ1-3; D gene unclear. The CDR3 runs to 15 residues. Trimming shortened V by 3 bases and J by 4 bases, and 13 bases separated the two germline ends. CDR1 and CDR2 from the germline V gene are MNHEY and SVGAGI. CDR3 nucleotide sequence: TGTGCCAGCAGTTATCAACGGTCTTCAGGAAACACCATATATTTT. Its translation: CASSYQRSSGNTIYF.

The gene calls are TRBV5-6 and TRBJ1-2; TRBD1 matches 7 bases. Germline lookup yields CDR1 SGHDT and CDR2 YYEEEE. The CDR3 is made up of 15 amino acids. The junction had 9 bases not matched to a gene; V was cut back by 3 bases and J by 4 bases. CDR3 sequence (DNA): TGTGCCAGCAGCTGGGACAGCCTTCCCACCTATGGCTACACCTTC. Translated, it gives CASSWDSLPTYGYTF.

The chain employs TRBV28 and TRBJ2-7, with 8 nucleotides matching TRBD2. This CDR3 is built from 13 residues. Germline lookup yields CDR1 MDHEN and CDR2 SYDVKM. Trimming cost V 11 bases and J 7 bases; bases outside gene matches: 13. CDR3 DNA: TGTGCCGCGACGGGACTAGAGGGTCGTGAGCAGTACTTC. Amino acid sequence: CAATGLEGREQYF. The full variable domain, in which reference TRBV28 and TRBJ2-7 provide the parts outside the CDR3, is DVKVTQSSRYLVKRTGEKVFLECVQDMDHENMFWYRQDPGLGLRLIYFSYDVKMKEKGDIPEGYSVSREKKERFSLILESASTNQTSMYLCAATGLEGREQYFGPGTRLTVT.

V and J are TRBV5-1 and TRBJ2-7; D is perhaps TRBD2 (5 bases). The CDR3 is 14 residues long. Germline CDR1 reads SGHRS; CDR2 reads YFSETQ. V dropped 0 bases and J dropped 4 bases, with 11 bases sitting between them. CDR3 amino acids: CASSLVPSLYEQYF. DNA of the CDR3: TGCGCCAGCAGCTTGGTTCCTAGCTTATACGAGCAGTACTTC.

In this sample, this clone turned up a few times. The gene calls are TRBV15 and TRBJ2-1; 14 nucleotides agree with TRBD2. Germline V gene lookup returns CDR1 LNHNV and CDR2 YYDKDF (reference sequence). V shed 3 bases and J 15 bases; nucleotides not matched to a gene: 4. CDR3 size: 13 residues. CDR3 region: CATSRGLAGVVFF. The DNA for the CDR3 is TGTGCCACCAGCAGGGGACTAGCGGGAGTCGTGTTCTTC. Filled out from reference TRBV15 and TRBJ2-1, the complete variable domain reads DAMVIQNPRYQVTQFGKPVTLSCSQTLNHNVMYWYQQKSSQAPKLLFHYYDKDFNNEADTPDNFQSRRPNTSFCFLDIRSPGLGDTAMYLCATSRGLAGVVFFGPGTRLTVL.

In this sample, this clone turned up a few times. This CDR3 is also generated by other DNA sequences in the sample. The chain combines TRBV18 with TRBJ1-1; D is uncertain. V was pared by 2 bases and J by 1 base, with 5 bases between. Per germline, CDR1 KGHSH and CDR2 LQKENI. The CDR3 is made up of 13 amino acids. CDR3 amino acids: CASSPSGNTEAFF. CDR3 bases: TGTGCCAGCTCACCATCGGGGAACACTGAAGCTTTCTTT.